These 22 T cell receptor beta chains share one sample of origin, sequenced in a study of shared clonotypes between healthy human individuals. The method was immunoSEQ multiplex PCR; TCRdb's version includes in-frame clones alone and lacks a portion of them. The sample records about 470,000 clones, 70% to 80% being singletons. The sample taken for sequencing was PBMCs. These receptors originate from a woman in her forties in good health. Some clones in this sample may be carry-over from other donors' samples.

The chain couples TRBV7-9 to TRBJ1-2; tentatively, D is TRBD1 (5 bases). From germline, CDR1 is SEHNR and CDR2 FQNEAQ (reference sequence). The CDR3 runs to 14 residues. V was cut by 0 bases and J by 8 bases, with 13 bases left in between. The CDR3 DNA sequence: TGTGCCAGCAGCTTAGCGGGGACGTCCGGGGGCTACACCTTC. Translation: CASSLAGTSGGYTF.

The chain recombines TRBV5-4 with TRBJ2-2, with TRBD1 matching 8 bases. Germline loops: CDR1 SGHNT, CDR2 YYREEE (reference sequence). This CDR3 is 14 amino acids long. V was clipped by 8 bases and J by 4 bases; unmatched bases: 7. The CDR3 sequence: CASEFGQGTGELFF. CDR3 nucleotides: TGTGCCAGTGAGTTTGGACAGGGCACCGGGGAGCTGTTTTTT.

With respect to this clone: This likely reflects a read error, since a far larger clone is one base away. The gene calls are TRBV4-2 and TRBJ1-1; D is perhaps TRBD1 (6 bases). Deletions cut 1 base from V and 2 bases from J, with 14 bases between. Germline assignment: CDR1 LGHNA and CDR2 YNFKEQ. The CDR3 has 16 residues. The CDR3 sequence is CASSQGDTHANTEAFF. The CDR3 nucleotides are TGTGCCAGCAGCCAAGGGGACACTCACGCCAACACTGAAGCTTTCTTT.

V gene TRBV28 combines with J gene TRBJ1-3, with D possibly matching TRBD1 (6 bases). The V gene lost 8 bases and the J gene lost 0 bases, with 11 bases spanning the gap. CDR3 length equals 14 residues. Germline CDR1 MDHEN, CDR2 SYDVKM. This CDR3 reads CASRQTGSGNTIYF. In DNA form, the CDR3 reads TGTGCCAGCCGCCAGACAGGCTCTGGAAACACCATATATTTT.

V is TRBV15 and J is TRBJ2-1, with 11 bases identical to TRBD1. The CDR3 runs to 16 residues. Losses at the gene ends were 2 bases for V and 6 bases for J; bases not matched to a gene: 6. The germline CDR1 and CDR2 sequences are LNHNV and YYDKDF (reference sequence). CDR3 DNA sequence: TGTGCCACCAGCAGATACCCGGGACAGGGGGGCAATGAGCAGTTCTTC. It translates to CATSRYPGQGGNEQFF.

This clone was found once. This same CDR3 is encoded by further DNA sequences in the sample. The chain recombines TRBV18 with TRBJ2-5; D is unresolved. V dropped 2 bases and J dropped 2 bases, with 6 bases sitting between them. Germline V gene data show CDR1 as KGHSH and CDR2 as LQKENI. This CDR3 has 13 amino acids. CDR3 amino acids: CASSPDRQETQYF. CDR3 nucleotide sequence: TGTGCCAGCTCACCAGACCGACAAGAGACCCAGTACTTC.

V usage is TRBV7-9 and J usage is TRBJ1-2; weak D call: TRBD1 (5 bases). The CDR3 runs to 18 residues. V dropped 4 bases and J dropped 4 bases, with 25 bases sitting between them. The V gene's germline CDR1 is SEHNR and CDR2 FQNEAQ (reference sequence). CDR3 in DNA: TGTGCCAGCAGCTCTCTTATGGGTGGGCCAGGGACTAGCTATGGCTACACCTTC. It translates to CASSSLMGGPGTSYGYTF.

This rearrangement joins TRBV28 to TRBJ2-7, with D perhaps assigned TRBD1 or TRBD2 (5 bases each). The V end lost 6 bases, the J end lost 2 bases, and 17 bases lay between the germline ends. Germline V lookup: CDR1 MDHEN, CDR2 SYDVKM. The CDR3 spans 15 residues. The DNA of the CDR3 is TGTGCCAGCAGAACACTAGGGGTGGGGGCCTACGAGCAGTACTTC. Protein sequence: CASRTLGVGAYEQYF. Drawing the rest from reference TRBV28 and TRBJ2-7, the complete variable domain is DVKVTQSSRYLVKRTGEKVFLECVQDMDHENMFWYRQDPGLGLRLIYFSYDVKMKEKGDIPEGYSVSREKKERFSLILESASTNQTSMYLCASRTLGVGAYEQYFGPGTRLTVT.

The chain couples TRBV15 to TRBJ2-5, with D tentatively TRBD1 (5 bases). The length of the CDR3 is 13 residues. The germline V and J ends were trimmed by 9 bases and 0 bases, with 11 bases remaining between them. The germline gives CDR1 LNHNV, CDR2 YYDKDF (reference sequence). For the CDR3, the DNA is TGTGCCACAAGCCGACAGTACCAAGAGACCCAGTACTTC. This translates into CATSRQYQETQYF.

This clone was seen only once. One end of the junction fails to match germline, which may point to a read error. V and J are TRBV6-6 and TRBJ2-4; D call uncertain. The CDR3 spans 14 residues. CDR1 is MNHNY and CDR2 is SVGAGI in the germline V gene (reference sequence). The CDR3 here is CASSDSDSKNIQYF. CDR3 sequence (DNA): TGTGCCAGCAGTGACTCAGACTCCAAAAACATTCAGTACTTC.

J is TRBJ2-7 and V is TRBV4-2, with 7 bases that match TRBD2. The length of the CDR3 is 16 residues. J lost 3 bases, V lost 0 bases, and 8 bases had no gene match. CDR1 and CDR2 (germline): LGHNA, YNFKEQ. CDR3 in amino acids: CASSQDGAGANYEQYF. The CDR3 bases are TGTGCCAGCAGCCAAGATGGGGCGGGAGCTAACTACGAGCAGTACTTC.

V gene TRBV6-4 combines with J gene TRBJ2-3; a possible D gene is TRBD2 (6 bases). This CDR3 has 13 residues. V was pared by 6 bases and J by 6 bases, with 13 bases between. Germline CDR1 and CDR2: MRHNA and SNTAGT. The CDR3 loop reads CASSLSLADTQYF. The CDR3, as DNA: TGTGCCAGCAGCCTCTCCCTAGCGGATACGCAGTATTTT.

V gene TRBV5-1 combines with J gene TRBJ1-4; possible D gene TRBD1, 5 bases. CDR1 and CDR2 (germline): SGHRS, YFSETQ. V was clipped by 4 bases and J by 7 bases, with 17 bases between them. The CDR3 is 15 residues long. The CDR3 here is CASSVEGRPIEKLFF. CDR3 DNA sequence: TGCGCCAGCAGCGTAGAGGGACGGCCTATTGAAAAACTGTTTTTT.

The V and J genes are TRBV19 and TRBJ2-7, with 11 bases aligning to TRBD2. Germline CDR1 LNHDA, CDR2 SQIVND (reference sequence). V gave up 5 bases and J gave up 2 bases; unmatched junction bases: 14. There are 18 residues in the CDR3. DNA for the CDR3: TGTGCCAGTAGTCTTCGGGGAATAGCGGGAGGGAGCACCTACGAGCAGTACTTC. The encoded protein is CASSLRGIAGGSTYEQYF.

This sequence joins TRBV5-1 and TRBJ2-3; 11 bases line up with TRBD2. The length of the CDR3 is 14 residues. Germline CDR1 reads SGHRS; CDR2 reads YFSETQ. After removal of 7 bases from V and 2 bases from J, the junction contained 3 bases not matched to a gene. The CDR3 region has the DNA TGCGCCAGCCGACTAGCGGGGACCACAGATACGCAGTATTTT. Encoded protein: CASRLAGTTDTQYF. Full variable domain (outside the CDR3, taken from reference TRBV5-1 and TRBJ2-3): KAGVTQTPRYLIKTRGQQVTLSCSPISGHRSVSWYQQTPGQGLQFLFEYFSETQRNKGNFPGRFSGRQFSNSRSEMNVSTLELGDSALYLCASRLAGTTDTQYFGPGTRLTVL.

The rearrangement joins TRBV7-2 to TRBJ2-7; 11 bases are a match to TRBD2. After removal of 0 bases from V and 0 bases from J, the junction contained 4 bases not matched to a gene. This CDR3 is built from 17 residues. Germline V lookup: CDR1 SGHTA, CDR2 FQGNSA. CDR3 coding DNA: TGTGCCAGCAGCTTAGCAGGGACTAGCGGAAGCTCCTACGAGCAGTACTTC. Amino acids: CASSLAGTSGSSYEQYF.

The CDR3 is CAWSAGRVNEKLFF. CDR3 DNA sequence: TGTGCCTGGAGTGCGGGACGGGTTAATGAAAAACTGTTTTTT. V usage is TRBV30 and J usage is TRBJ1-4; possible D gene TRBD1, 5 bases. CDR1 GTSNPN and CDR2 SVGIG come from the germline V gene (reference sequence). Deletions cut 1 base from V and 4 bases from J, with 10 bases between. There are 14 residues in the CDR3.

The V call is TRBV4-2, the J call TRBJ2-2, with D maybe TRBD1 (6 bases). CDR3 size: 14 residues. V was trimmed by 6 bases and J by 6 bases, leaving 14 bases between them. In germline, CDR1 is LGHNA, CDR2 YNFKEQ. CDR3 sequence reads: CASSEYEGAGELFF. CDR3 DNA sequence: TGTGCCAGCAGTGAATATGAGGGGGCCGGGGAGCTGTTTTTT.

The CDR3 spells CASREAAGSSYEQYF. Here the CDR3 DNA reads TGTGCCAGCAGAGAGGCCGCAGGTAGCTCCTACGAGCAGTACTTC. J is TRBJ2-7 and V is TRBV6-5; D not resolved. Trimming shortened V by 6 bases and J by 0 bases, and 15 bases separated the two germline ends. Germline values: CDR1 MNHEY, CDR2 SVGAGI. The CDR3 runs 15 residues.

The chain carries TRBV28 and TRBJ2-7; no definite D call. This CDR3 comprises 13 residues. Trimming pared 1 base from V and 1 base from J, leaving 5 bases between. CDR1 is MDHEN, CDR2 SYDVKM, per germline. The CDR3 DNA follows: TGTGCCAGCAGTTTATATACATCCTACGAGCAGTACTTC. It is translated as CASSLYTSYEQYF.

The chain combines TRBV5-1 with TRBJ2-5; D unresolved. CDR1 and CDR2 (germline): SGHRS, YFSETQ. This CDR3 is 16 amino acids long. The V end was cut by 0 bases, the J end by 0 bases, with 12 bases between. The CDR3 here is CASSLAGPSYQETQYF. In DNA, the CDR3 is TGCGCCAGCAGCTTGGCCGGGCCATCGTACCAAGAGACCCAGTACTTC.

The chain recombines TRBV4-1 with TRBJ2-7; the D gene is possibly TRBD1 (6 bases). V was shortened by 3 bases and J by 5 bases, with 14 bases between the two germline ends. Germline V gene sequence: CDR1 MGHRA, CDR2 YSYEKL. The CDR3 contains 14 residues. Here the CDR3 DNA reads TGCGCCAGCAGCCAGATAGGGGGTAAGGACGAGCAGTACTTC. Residues: CASSQIGGKDEQYF.